This TCR delta chain was identified during a study of γδ T cells in repeated Plasmodium falciparum infection. Across the whole study: Age- and gender-matched Australian children served as comparison for malaria-exposed Malian children. Timepoints: baseline, immediately before selected infections, and 21 days after every infection. The study, taken as a whole, reports: Many TCRgamma sequences overlapped between individuals in stable Vgamma9/Vdelta2+ repertoires. The Malian cohort came from a small rural village of predominantly one ethnic group.

The germline gives CDR1 GEAIGNYY, CDR2 EKD. This CDR3 region has 19 residues. V lost 3 bases, J lost 4 bases, and 17 bases stayed unmatched. TCRdb reapplied CATT to the multiplex PCR reads. The top ten clones hold 8.6% of a sample with tens of thousands of delta-chain clones, 1.6% of them seen once. About this clone: Its antigen is not known. The TCRdb protein comes from a much larger clone and disagrees with this DNA's translation at residue 14, likely due to a read error; the protein given here is derived from the DNA.

Vgamma9/Vdelta2+ and Vdelta2-negative gammadelta T cells were flow-sorted from PBMC for bulk sequencing. The chain combines TRDV2 with TRDJ1; 12 bases agree with TRDD3. Here the J gene came from matching the DNA to germline, since TCRdb omits it. The material sequenced was gamma-delta T cells from blood. The TCR was taken from a pool of human donors (malaria-infected and uninfected, not separated). The CDR3 reads CACDPLGVLGDTDVDKLIF. The CDR3 DNA reads as TGTGCCTGTGACCCTCTTGGAGTACTGGGGGATACCGACGTCGATAAACTCATCTTT.